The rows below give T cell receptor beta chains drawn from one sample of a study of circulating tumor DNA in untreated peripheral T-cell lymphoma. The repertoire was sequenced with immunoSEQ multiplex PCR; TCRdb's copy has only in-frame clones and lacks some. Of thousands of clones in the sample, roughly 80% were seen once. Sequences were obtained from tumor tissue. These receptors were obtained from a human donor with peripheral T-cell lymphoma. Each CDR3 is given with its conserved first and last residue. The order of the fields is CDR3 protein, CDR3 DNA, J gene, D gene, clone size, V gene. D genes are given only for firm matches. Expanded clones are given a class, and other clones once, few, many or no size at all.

CSVSPGRDTGELFF	TGCAGCGTTTCACCGGGACGGGACACCGGGGAGCTGTTTTTT	TRBJ2-2	NA	NA	TRBV29-1
CASSLPGFTTNEKLFF	TGTGCCAGCAGTCTCCCAGGGTTCACAACTAATGAAAAACTGTTTTTT	TRBJ1-4	NA	NA	TRBV28
CASSQRGGNTEAFF	TGTGCCAGCAGCCAAAGGGGTGGAAACACTGAAGCTTTCTTT	TRBJ1-1	NA	NA	TRBV14
CASGELGTYEQYF	TGTGCCAGCGGTGAACTGGGGACCTACGAGCAGTACTTC	TRBJ2-7	NA	NA	TRBV12-5
CASSFGLSNQPQHF	TGTGCCAGCAGCTTTGGCCTAAGCAATCAGCCCCAGCATTTT	TRBJ1-5	NA	NA	TRBV11-3
CASSSTTGNNQPQHF	TGTGCCAGCAGCTCCACGACAGGGAACAATCAGCCCCAGCATTTT	TRBJ1-5	TRBD1	once	TRBV11-3
CASSQNLRDTQYF	TGTGCCAGCAGCCAAAACCTGAGAGATACGCAGTATTTT	TRBJ2-3	NA	few	TRBV14
CASSDWVGTEIYEQYF	TGCGCCAGCAGTGATTGGGTAGGGACAGAGATCTACGAGCAGTACTTC	TRBJ2-7	TRBD1	NA	TRBV10-2
CASSFREGTQYF	TGTGCCAGCAGTTTCAGGGAAGGGACCCAGTACTTC	TRBJ2-5	NA	NA	TRBV28
CSVDRLAGTQYF	TGCAGCGTTGACAGGCTGGCCGGGACCCAGTACTTC	TRBJ2-5	NA	few	TRBV29-1
CASSRSPETDTQYF	TGCGCCAGCAGCCGTAGCCCCGAAACAGATACGCAGTATTTT	TRBJ2-3	NA	NA	TRBV5-1
CASSPGQGREAFF	TGTGCCAGCAGCCCCGGACAGGGCCGTGAAGCTTTCTTT	TRBJ1-1	TRBD1	medium-sized	TRBV7-2
CSAKDLGNEKLFF	TGCAGCGCTAAGGACTTGGGGAATGAAAAACTGTTTTTT	TRBJ1-4	NA	few	TRBV29-1
CASSDGAGAPYEQYF	TGTGCCAGCAGTGATGGGGCGGGAGCTCCCTACGAGCAGTACTTC	TRBJ2-7	TRBD2	NA	TRBV9
CASSLVGGSYNEQFF	TGCGCCAGCAGCTTGGTTGGGGGCTCCTACAATGAGCAGTTCTTC	TRBJ2-1	NA	NA	TRBV5-1